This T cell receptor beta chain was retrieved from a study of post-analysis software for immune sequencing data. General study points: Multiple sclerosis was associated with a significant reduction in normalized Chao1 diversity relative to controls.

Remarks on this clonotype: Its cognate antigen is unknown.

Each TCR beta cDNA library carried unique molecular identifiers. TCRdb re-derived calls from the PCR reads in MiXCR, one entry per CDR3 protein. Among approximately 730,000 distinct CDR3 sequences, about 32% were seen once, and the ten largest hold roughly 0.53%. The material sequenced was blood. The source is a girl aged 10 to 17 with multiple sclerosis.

CDR3: CSARAQGGEQYF. The DNA of the CDR3 is TGCAGTGCTAGAGCCCAGGGTGGGGAGCAGTACTTC. The chain is built from TRBV20-1 and TRBJ2-7, with TRBD1 as a possible D gene (5 bases). From germline, CDR1 is DFQATT and CDR2 SNEGSKA (reference sequence). The CDR3 is made up of 12 amino acids. V was pared by 1 base and J by 7 bases, with 11 bases between.